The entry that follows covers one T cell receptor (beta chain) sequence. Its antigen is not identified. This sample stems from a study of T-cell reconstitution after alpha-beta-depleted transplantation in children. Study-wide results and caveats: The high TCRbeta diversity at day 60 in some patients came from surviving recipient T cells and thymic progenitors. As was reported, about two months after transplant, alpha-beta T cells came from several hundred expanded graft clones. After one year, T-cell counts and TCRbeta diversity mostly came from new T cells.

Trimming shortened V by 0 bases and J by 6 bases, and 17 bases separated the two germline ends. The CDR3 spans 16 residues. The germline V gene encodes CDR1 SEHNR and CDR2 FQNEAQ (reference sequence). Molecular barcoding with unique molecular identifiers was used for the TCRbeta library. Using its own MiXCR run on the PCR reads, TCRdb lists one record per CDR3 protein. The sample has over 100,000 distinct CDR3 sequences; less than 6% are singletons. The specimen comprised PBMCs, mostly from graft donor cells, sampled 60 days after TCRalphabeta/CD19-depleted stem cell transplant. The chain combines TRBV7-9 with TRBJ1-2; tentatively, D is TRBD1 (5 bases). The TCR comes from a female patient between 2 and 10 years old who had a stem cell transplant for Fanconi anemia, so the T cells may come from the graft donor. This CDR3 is CASSLAPWTDINGYTF. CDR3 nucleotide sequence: TGTGCCAGCAGCTTAGCGCCCTGGACGGACATCAATGGCTACACCTTC.